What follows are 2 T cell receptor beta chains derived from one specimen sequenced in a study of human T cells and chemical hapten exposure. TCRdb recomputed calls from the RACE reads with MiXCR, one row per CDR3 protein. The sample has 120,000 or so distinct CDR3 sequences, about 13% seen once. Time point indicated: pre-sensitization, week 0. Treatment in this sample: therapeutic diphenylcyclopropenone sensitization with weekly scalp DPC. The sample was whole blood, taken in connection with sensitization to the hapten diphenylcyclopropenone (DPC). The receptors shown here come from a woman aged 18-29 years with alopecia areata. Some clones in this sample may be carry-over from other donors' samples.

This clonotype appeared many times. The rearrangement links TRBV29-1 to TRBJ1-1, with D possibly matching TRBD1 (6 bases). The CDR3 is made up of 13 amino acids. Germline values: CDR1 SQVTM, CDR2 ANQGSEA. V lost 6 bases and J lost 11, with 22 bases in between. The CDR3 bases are TGCAGCGTGGAGACAGGCAACTCTGGTGTCGCTTTCTTT. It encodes CSVETGNSGVAFF.

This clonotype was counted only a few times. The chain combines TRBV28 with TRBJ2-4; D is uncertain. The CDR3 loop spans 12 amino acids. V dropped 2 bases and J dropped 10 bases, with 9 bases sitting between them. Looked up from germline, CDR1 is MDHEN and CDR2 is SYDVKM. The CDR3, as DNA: TGTGCCAGCAGTTTACCTCTGGGTATTCAGTACTTC. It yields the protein CASSLPLGIQYF. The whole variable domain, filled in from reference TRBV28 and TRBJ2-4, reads DVKVTQSSRYLVKRTGEKVFLECVQDMDHENMFWYRQDPGLGLRLIYFSYDVKMKEKGDIPEGYSVSREKKERFSLILESASTNQTSMYLCASSLPLGIQYFGAGTRLSVL.